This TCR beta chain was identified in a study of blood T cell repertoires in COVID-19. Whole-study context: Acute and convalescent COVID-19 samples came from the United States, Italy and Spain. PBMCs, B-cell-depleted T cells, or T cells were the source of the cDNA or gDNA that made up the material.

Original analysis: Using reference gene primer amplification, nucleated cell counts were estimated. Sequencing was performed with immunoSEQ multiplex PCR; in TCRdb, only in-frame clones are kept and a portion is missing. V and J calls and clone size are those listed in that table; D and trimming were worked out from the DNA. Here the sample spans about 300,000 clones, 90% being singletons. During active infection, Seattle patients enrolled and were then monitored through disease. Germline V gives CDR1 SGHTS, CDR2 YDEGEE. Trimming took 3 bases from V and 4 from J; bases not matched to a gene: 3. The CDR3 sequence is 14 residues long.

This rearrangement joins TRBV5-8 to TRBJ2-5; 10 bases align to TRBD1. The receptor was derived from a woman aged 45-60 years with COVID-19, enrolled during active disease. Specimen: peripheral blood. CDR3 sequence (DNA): TGTGCCAGCAGCTGGGACAGGGGCCGAGAGACCCAGTACTTC. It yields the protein CASSWDRGRETQYF.